The clone carrying this T cell receptor beta chain was picked up many times. Its target is not known. The CDR3 is 18 residues long. Germline CDR1 is MDHEN and CDR2 is SYDVKM. V gave up 2 bases and J gave up 4 bases, with 20 bases separating them. The sample belongs to a study of T cells after yellow fever vaccination. Study-wide results and limits: Boosting was followed by the reappearance of most primary-vaccination clones (96% CD4, around 90% CD8). Researchers report a weaker secondary response that nonetheless peaked faster, day 5 versus 15.

Each CDR3 protein gets one entry after TCRdb re-called the 5' RACE reads with MiXCR. The sample holds 55,000 to 70,000 distinct CDR3 sequences, 6.5% seen once. The chain links TRBV28 to TRBJ2-2, with D possibly matching TRBD1 (5 bases). The sample was CD8+ T cells sorted from PBMCs, taken around 45 days after the first yellow fever vaccination. This clonotype was obtained from a man younger than 35 who received the YFV17D yellow fever vaccine. CDR3 coding DNA: TGTGCCAGCAGTTTAAGTGCAGGGAAGTATTGGGGCACCGGGGAGCTGTTTTTT. This codes for CASSLSAGKYWGTGELFF.